This T cell receptor beta chain was sequenced during a study of a mutant IDH1 vaccine in newly diagnosed glioma. V was cut by 4 bases and J by 4 bases, with 4 bases left in between. The CDR3 has 11 amino acids. CDR1 and CDR2 from the germline V gene are PRHDT and FYEKMQ (reference sequence). Time point: week 35, safety follow-up. Vaccine doses each comprised 300 ug of mutant IDH1 20-mer peptide, with topical imiquimod. Across weeks 1, 3, 5, 7, 11, 15, 19 and 23, patients received a vaccination each time, eight in all. The table came from immunoSEQ multiplex PCR; TCRdb's copy has only in-frame clones and leaves some out. The table records 35,000 to 45,000 clones, roughly 83% of them present only once. Turning to this clone: Its antigen remains unknown.

Sequencing was performed on PBMCs, taken from a glioma patient whose treatment included an IDH1 peptide vaccine. The TCR was taken from a woman aged 50 to 60 with glioma. The chain couples TRBV13 to TRBJ2-5; D unclear. The CDR3 bases are TGTGCCAGCAGCTCAAGAGAGACCCAGTACTTC. Its translation is CASSSRETQYF.